The T cell receptor beta chain described here comes from a study of cytomegalovirus exposure and HLA in healthy donors. The study's findings and limits: Across all donors, roughly uniform sequencing depth was an assumption of the presence/absence analyses. Owing to their indistinguishability, certain V segments, notably TRBV6-2 and TRBV6-3, were excluded.

Points on this clone: Its target is unknown.

Germline V gene sequence: CDR1 SGHRS, CDR2 YFSETQ. The CDR3 contains 16 residues. V was clipped by 4 bases and J by 4 bases; unmatched bases: 12. PCR used 60 Vbeta primers and 13 Jbeta primers. Clones were read by immunoSEQ multiplex PCR, and TCRdb kept only the in-frame ones, dropping some. The top ten hold around 2.9% of the sample, which has under 100,000 clones, around 75% seen once. Sequencing was done on a sample of PBMCs. This chain joins TRBV5-1 and TRBJ1-2; 8 nucleotides match TRBD1. This clonotype originated in a man aged 35 to 55 in good health and CMV-seronegative. CDR3 nucleotide sequence: TGCGCCAGCAGCGCCCGGGACAGGACCCTGATCTATGGCTACACCTTC. Amino acids: CASSARDRTLIYGYTF.